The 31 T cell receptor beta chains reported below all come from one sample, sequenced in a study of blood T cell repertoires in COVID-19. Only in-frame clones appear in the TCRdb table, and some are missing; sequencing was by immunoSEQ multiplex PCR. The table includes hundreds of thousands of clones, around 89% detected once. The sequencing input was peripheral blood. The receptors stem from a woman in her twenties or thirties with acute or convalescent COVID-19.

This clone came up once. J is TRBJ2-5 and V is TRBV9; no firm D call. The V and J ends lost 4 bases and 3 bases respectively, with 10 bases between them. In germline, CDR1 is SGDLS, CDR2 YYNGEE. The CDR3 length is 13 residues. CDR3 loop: CASSPNRKETQYF. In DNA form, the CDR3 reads TGTGCCAGCAGCCCCAACAGAAAAGAGACCCAGTACTTC.

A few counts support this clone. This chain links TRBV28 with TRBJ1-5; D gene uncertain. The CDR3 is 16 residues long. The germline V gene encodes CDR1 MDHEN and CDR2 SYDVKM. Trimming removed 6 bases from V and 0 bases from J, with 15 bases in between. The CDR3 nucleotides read TGTGCCAGCAGCTCAAAACAGCGGTTTAGCAATCAGCCCCAGCATTTT. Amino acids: CASSSKQRFSNQPQHF.

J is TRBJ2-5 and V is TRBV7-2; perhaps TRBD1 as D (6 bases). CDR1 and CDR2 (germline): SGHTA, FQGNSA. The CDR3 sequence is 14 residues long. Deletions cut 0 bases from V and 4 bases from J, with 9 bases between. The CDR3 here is CASSLAGAVETQYF. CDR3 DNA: TGTGCCAGCAGCTTAGCGGGGGCAGTAGAGACCCAGTACTTC.

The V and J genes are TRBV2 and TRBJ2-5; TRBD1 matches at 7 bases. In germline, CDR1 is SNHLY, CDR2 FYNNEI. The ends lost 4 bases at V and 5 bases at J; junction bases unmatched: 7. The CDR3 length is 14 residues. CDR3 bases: TGTGCCAGCAGTGGTTGGACAGGCTCGGAGACCCAGTACTTC. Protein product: CASSGWTGSETQYF. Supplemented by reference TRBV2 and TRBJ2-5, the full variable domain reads EPEVTQTPSHQVTQMGQEVILRCVPISNHLYFYWYRQILGQKVEFLVSFYNNEISEKSEIFDDQFSVERPDGSNFTLKIRSTKLEDSAMYFCASSGWTGSETQYFGPGTRLLVL.

The CDR3: CASSSLPGQRISGANVLTF. The CDR3 DNA sequence: TGTGCCAGCAGCTCCTTGCCGGGACAAAGAATCTCTGGGGCCAACGTCCTGACTTTC. This chain connects TRBV7-3 to TRBJ2-6; D perhaps matches TRBD1 (6 bases). Trimming removed 4 bases from V and 0 bases from J, with 19 bases in between. Germline CDR1 is SGHTA and CDR2 is FQGTGA. The CDR3 is 19 amino acids.

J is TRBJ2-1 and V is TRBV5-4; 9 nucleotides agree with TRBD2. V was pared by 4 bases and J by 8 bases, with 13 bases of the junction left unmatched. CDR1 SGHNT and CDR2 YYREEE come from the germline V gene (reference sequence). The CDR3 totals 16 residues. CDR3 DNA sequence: TGTGCCAGCAGCCCCATTTGGCGGGGGGGCGGCGATGAGCAGTTCTTC. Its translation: CASSPIWRGGGDEQFF.

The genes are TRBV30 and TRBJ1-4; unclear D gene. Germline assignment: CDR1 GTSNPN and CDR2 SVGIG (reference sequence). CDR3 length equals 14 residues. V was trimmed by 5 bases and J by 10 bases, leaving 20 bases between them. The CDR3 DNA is TGTGCCTGGGGGGAGGGTTCGGCGTCGCTAAAACTGTTTTTT. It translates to CAWGEGSASLKLFF.

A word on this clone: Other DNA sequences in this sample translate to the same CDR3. The CDR3 reads CASSLRGVDTQYF. The CDR3 DNA reads as TGTGCCAGCAGCCTACGGGGGGTAGATACGCAGTATTTT. This chain connects TRBV13 to TRBJ2-3; 7 bases line up with TRBD2. V dropped 5 bases and J dropped 5; count of bases not matched to a gene: 4. Germline V CDR1 and CDR2: PRHDT, FYEKMQ (reference sequence). The CDR3 has 13 amino acids.

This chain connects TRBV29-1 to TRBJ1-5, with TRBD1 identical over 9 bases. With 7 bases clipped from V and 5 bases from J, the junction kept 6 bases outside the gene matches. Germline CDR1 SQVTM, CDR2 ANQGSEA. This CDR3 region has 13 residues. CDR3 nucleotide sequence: TGCAGCGCCGGGACAGGGAAGGATCAGCCCCAGCATTTT. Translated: CSAGTGKDQPQHF.

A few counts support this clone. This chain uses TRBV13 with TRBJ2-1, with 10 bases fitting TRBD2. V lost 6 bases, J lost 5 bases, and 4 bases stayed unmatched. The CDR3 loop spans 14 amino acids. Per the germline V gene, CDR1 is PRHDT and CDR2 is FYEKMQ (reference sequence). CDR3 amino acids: CASRTSGTHNEQFF. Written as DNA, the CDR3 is TGTGCCAGCAGAACTAGCGGGACTCACAATGAGCAGTTCTTC.

CDR3: CASSSATSGGANNEQFF. As DNA, the CDR3 is TGTGCCAGCAGCAGCGCGACTAGCGGGGGGGCGAACAATGAGCAGTTCTTC. The chain employs TRBV9 and TRBJ2-1; 14 nucleotides agree with TRBD2. CDR3 size: 17 residues. Trimming at V came to 4 bases and at J to 5 bases, leaving 8 bases not matched to a gene. Germline loops: CDR1 SGDLS, CDR2 YYNGEE.

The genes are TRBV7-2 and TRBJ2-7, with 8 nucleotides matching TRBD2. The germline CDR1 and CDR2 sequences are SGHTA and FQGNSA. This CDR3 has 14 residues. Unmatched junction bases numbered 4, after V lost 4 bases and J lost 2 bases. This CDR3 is CASSSRGAAYEQYF. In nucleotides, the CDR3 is TGTGCCAGCAGCTCGCGGGGGGCTGCCTACGAGCAGTACTTC. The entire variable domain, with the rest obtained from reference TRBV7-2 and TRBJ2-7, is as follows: GAGVSQSPSNKVTEKGKDVELRCDPISGHTALYWYRQSLGQGLEFLIYFQGNSAPDKSGLPSDRFSAERTGGSVSTLTIQRTQQEDSAVYLCASSSRGAAYEQYFGPGTRLTVT.

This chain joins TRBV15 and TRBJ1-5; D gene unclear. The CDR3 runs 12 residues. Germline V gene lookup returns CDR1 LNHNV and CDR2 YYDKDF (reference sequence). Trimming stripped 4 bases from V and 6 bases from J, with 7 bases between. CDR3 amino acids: CATSMGSQPQHF. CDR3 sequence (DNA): TGTGCCACCAGCATGGGGAGTCAGCCCCAGCATTTT.

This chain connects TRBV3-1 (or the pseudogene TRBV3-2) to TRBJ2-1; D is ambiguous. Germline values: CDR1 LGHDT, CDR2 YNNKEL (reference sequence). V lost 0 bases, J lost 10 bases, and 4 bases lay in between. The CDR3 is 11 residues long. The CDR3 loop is CASSQEREQFF. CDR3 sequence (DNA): TGTGCCAGCAGCCAAGAGCGAGAGCAGTTCTTC.

The CDR3 coding sequence is TGTGCCAGTAGTATCGGCGGCAGCGCGAACTATGGCTACACCTTC. Translated, it gives CASSIGGSANYGYTF. The chain employs TRBV19 and TRBJ1-2; no firm D call. Germline V gene lookup returns CDR1 LNHDA and CDR2 SQIVND (reference sequence). The CDR3 sequence is 15 residues long. V lost 3 bases and J 2 bases, leaving 13 bases between the germline ends.

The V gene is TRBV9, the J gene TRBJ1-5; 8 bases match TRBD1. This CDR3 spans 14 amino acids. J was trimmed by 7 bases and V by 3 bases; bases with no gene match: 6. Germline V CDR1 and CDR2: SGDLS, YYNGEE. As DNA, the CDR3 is TGTGCCAGCAGCGCCGGGACAGGTCAACAGCCCCAGCATTTT. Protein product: CASSAGTGQQPQHF.

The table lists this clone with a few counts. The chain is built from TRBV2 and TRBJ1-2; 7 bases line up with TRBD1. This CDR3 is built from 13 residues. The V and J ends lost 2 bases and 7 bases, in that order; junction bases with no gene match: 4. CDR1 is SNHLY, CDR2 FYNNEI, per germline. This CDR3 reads CASSEYDRAGYTF. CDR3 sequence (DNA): TGTGCCAGCAGTGAATACGACAGGGCTGGCTACACCTTC.

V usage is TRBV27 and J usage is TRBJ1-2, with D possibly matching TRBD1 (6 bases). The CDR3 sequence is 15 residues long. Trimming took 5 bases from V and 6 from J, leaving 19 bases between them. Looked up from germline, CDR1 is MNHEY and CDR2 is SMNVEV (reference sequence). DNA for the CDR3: TGTGCCAGCAGTCACTTCCCCGACTACAGGGATGGCTACACCTTC. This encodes CASSHFPDYRDGYTF.

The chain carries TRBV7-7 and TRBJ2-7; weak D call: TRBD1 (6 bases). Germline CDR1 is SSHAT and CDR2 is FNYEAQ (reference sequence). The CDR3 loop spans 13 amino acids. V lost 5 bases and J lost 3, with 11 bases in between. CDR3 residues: CASSQARGYEQYF. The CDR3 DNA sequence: TGTGCCAGCAGCCAAGCCAGGGGCTACGAGCAGTACTTC. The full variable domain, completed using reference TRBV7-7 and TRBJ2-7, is GAGVSQSPRYKVTKRGQDVTLRCDPISSHATLYWYQQALGQGPEFLTYFNYEAQPDKSGLPSDRFSAERPEGSISTLTIQRTEQRDSAMYRCASSQARGYEQYFGPGTRLTVT.

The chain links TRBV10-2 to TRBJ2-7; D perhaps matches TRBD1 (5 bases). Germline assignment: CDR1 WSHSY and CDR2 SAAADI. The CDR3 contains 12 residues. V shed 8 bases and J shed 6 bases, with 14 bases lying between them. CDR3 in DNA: TGCGCCAGCGAACCAGGGTTAGGCGAGCAGTACTTC. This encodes CASEPGLGEQYF.

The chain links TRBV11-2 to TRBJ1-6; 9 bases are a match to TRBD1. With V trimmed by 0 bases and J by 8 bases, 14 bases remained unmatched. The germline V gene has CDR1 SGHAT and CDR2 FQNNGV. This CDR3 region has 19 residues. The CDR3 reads CASSLDEGTGGAGDSPLHF. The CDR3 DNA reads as TGTGCCAGCAGCTTAGACGAGGGTACAGGGGGCGCAGGGGATTCACCCCTCCACTTT.

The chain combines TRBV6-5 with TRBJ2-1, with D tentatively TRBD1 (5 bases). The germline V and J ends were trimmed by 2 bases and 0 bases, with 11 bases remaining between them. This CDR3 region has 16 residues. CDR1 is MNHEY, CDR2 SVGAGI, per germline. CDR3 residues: CASSYRGQSSYNEQFF. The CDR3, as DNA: TGTGCCAGCAGTTACCGCGGACAAAGCTCCTACAATGAGCAGTTCTTC.

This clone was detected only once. CDR3 residues: CASGPGGQPQHF. The CDR3 nucleotides are TGCGCCAGCGGTCCGGGGGGTCAGCCCCAGCATTTT. The V gene is TRBV10-2, the J gene TRBJ1-5; D might be TRBD1 (5 bases). This CDR3 region has 12 residues. Germline V lookup: CDR1 WSHSY, CDR2 SAAADI. Trimming removed 8 bases at V and 6 bases at J, with 11 bases between.

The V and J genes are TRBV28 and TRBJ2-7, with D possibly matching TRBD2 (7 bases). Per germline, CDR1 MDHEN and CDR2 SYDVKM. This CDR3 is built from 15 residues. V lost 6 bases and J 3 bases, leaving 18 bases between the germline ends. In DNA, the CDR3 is TGTGCCAGCAGACCCGGGGGGCTCACGTACTACGAGCAGTACTTC. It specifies CASRPGGLTYYEQYF.

The CDR3 bases are TGTGCCATCAGTGAGTCTGGGGGGGCCAGGGGCTACACCTTC. This gives the protein CAISESGGARGYTF. V and J are TRBV10-3 and TRBJ1-2; D possibly corresponds to TRBD1 (6 bases). Trimming pared 0 bases from V and 8 bases from J, leaving 13 bases between. The CDR3 covers 14 residues. Germline assignment: CDR1 ENHRY and CDR2 SYGVKD.

The CDR3 loop reads CASSRDSENTIYF. The CDR3 bases are TGTGCCAGCAGCAGGGACAGTGAAAACACCATATATTTT. This chain joins TRBV5-4 and TRBJ1-3; 7 positions agree with TRBD1. Looked up from germline, CDR1 is SGHNT and CDR2 is YYREEE (reference sequence). CDR3 length: 13 amino acids. Trimming cost V 4 bases and J 6 bases; bases outside gene matches: 4.

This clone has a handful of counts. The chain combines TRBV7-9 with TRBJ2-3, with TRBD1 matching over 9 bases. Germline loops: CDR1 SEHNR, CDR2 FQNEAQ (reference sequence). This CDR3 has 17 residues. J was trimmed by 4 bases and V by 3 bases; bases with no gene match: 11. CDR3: CASSLEVMGQGADTQYF. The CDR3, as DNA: TGTGCCAGCAGCTTGGAGGTTATGGGACAGGGCGCAGATACGCAGTATTTT.

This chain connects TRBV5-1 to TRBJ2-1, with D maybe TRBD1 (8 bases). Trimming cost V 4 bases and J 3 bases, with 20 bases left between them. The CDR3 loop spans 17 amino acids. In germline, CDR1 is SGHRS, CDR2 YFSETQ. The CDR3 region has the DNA TGCGCCAGCAGCGCCCCAATACAGGGGGGGAGCTACAATGAGCAGTTCTTC. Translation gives CASSAPIQGGSYNEQFF.

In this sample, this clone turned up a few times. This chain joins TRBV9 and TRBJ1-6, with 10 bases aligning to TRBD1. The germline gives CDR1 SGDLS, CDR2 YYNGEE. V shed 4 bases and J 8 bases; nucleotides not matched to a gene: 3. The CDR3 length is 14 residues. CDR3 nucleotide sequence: TGTGCCAGCAGCCTGGGGACAGGGGATTCACCCCTCCACTTT. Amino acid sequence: CASSLGTGDSPLHF.

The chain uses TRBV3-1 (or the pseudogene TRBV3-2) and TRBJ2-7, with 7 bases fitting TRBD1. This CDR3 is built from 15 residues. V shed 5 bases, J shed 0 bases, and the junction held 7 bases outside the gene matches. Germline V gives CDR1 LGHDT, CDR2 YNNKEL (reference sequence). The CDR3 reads CASSSTRDSSYEQYF. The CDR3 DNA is TGTGCCAGCAGCTCTACCCGGGACAGCTCCTACGAGCAGTACTTC.

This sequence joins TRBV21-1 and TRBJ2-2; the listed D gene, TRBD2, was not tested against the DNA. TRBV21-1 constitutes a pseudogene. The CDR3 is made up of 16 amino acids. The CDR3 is CASSNLAGGYTGELFF. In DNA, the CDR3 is TGTGCCAGCAGCAACTTAGCGGGGGGATACACCGGGGAGCTGTTTTTT.